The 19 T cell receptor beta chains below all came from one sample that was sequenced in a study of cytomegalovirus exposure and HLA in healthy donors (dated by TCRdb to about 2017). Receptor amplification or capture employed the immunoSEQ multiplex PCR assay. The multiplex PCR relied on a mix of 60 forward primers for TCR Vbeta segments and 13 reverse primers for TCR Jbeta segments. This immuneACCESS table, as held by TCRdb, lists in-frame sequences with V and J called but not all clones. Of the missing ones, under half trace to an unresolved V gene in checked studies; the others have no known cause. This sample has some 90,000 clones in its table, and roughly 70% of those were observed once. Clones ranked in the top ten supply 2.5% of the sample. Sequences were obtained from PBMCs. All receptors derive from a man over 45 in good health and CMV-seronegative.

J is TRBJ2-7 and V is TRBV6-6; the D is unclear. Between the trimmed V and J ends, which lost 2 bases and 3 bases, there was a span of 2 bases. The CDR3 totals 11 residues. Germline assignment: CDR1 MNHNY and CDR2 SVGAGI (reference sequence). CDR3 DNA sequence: TGTGCCAGCAGTTACCGCTACGAGCAGTACTTC. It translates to CASSYRYEQYF.

For the CDR3, the DNA is TGCGCCAGCAGCCTCGAGCGGGACAGGGGATTAGTTGACTATGGCTACACCTTC. Residues: CASSLERDRGLVDYGYTF. V is TRBV4-1 and J is TRBJ1-2, with 10 bases matching TRBD1. CDR1 is MGHRA and CDR2 is YSYEKL in the germline V gene. With V trimmed by 4 bases and J by 3 bases, 14 bases remained unmatched. The CDR3 runs to 18 residues.

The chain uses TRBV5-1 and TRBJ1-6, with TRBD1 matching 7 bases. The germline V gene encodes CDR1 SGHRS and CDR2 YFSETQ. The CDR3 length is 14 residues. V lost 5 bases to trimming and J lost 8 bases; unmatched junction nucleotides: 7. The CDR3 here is CASSPTGTDSPLHF. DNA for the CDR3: TGCGCCAGCAGTCCGACAGGGACGGATTCACCCCTCCACTTT.

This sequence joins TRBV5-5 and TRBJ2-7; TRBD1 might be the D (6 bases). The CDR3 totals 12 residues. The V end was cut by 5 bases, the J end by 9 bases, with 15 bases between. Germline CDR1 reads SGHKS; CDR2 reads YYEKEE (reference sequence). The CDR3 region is CASSSQGKGQYF. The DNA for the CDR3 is TGTGCCAGCAGTTCCCAGGGGAAGGGGCAGTACTTC.

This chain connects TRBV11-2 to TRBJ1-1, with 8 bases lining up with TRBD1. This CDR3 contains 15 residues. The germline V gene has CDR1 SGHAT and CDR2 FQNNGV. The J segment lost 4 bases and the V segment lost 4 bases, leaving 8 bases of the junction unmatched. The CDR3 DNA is TGTGCCAGCAGCTCTCTGATGGGACAGGTCACTGAAGCTTTCTTT. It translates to CASSSLMGQVTEAFF.

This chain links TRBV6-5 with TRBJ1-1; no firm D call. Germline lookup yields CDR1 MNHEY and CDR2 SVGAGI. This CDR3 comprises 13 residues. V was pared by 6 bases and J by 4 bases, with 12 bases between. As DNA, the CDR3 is TGTGCCAGCAGCAACAACGCGGCCACTGAAGCTTTCTTT. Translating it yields CASSNNAATEAFF.

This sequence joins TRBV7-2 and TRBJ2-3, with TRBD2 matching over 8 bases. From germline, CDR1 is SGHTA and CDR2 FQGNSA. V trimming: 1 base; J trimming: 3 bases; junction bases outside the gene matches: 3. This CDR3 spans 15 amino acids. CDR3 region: CASSLGSGATDTQYF. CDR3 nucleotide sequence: TGTGCCAGCAGCTTAGGTAGCGGGGCAACAGATACGCAGTATTTT.

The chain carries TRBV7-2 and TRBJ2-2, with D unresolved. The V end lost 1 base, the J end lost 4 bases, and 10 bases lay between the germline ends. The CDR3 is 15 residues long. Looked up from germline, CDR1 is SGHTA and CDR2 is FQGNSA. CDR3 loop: CASSLVRQATGELFF. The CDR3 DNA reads TGTGCCAGCAGCTTAGTACGGCAGGCCACCGGGGAGCTGTTTTTT.

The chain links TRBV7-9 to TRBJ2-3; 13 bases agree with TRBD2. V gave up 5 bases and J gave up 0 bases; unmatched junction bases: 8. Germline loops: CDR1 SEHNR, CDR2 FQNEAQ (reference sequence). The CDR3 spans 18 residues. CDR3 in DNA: TGTGCCAGCAGCCCAGGGACTAGCGGGATGATTAGCACAGATACGCAGTATTTT. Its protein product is CASSPGTSGMISTDTQYF.

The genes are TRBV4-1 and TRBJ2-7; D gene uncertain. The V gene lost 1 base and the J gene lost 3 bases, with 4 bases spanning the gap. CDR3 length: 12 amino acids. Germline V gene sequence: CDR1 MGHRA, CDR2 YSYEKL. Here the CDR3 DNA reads TGCGCCAGCAGCCAAGGGCACTACGAGCAGTACTTC. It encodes CASSQGHYEQYF.

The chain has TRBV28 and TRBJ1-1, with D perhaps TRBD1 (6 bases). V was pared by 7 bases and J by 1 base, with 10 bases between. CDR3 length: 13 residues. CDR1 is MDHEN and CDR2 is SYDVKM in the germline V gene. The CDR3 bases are TGTGCCAGCACCCTGGGACAGAACACTGAAGCTTTCTTT. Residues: CASTLGQNTEAFF.

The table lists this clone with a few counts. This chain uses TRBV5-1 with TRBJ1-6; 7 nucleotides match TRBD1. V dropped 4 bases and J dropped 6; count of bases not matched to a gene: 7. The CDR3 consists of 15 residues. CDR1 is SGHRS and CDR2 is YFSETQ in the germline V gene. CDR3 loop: CASSPTGQINSPLHF. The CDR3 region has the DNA TGCGCCAGCAGCCCGACGGGACAGATTAATTCACCCCTCCACTTT.

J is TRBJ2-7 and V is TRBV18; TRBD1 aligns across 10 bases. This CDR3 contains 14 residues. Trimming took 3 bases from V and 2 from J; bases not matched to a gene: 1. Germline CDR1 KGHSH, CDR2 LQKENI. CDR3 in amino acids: CASSPGQGTYEQYF. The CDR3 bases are TGTGCCAGCTCACCGGGACAGGGGACCTACGAGCAGTACTTC.

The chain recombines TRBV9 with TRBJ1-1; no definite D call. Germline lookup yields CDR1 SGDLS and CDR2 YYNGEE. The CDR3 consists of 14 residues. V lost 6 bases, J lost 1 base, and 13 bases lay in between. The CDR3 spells CASMSGSGNTEAFF. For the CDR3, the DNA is TGTGCCAGCATGTCGGGAAGTGGGAACACTGAAGCTTTCTTT.

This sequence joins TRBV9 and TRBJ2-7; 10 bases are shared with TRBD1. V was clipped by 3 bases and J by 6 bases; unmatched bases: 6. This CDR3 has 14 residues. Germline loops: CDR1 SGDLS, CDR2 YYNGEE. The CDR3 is CASSGGQGFREQYF. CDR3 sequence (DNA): TGTGCCAGCAGCGGGGGACAGGGGTTTCGCGAGCAGTACTTC.

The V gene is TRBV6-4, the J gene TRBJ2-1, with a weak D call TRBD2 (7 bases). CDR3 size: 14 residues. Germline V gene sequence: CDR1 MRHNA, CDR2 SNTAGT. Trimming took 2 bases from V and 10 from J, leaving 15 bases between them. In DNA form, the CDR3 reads TGTGCCAGCAGTGACGTGAGGGGGGGCTCGGAGCAGTTCTTC. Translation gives CASSDVRGGSEQFF.

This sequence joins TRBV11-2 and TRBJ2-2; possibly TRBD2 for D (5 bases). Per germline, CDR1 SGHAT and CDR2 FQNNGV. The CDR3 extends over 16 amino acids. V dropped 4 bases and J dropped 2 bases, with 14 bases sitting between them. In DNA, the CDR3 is TGTGCCAGCAGCTCTGTCAGAGGGAAAAACACCGGGGAGCTGTTTTTT. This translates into CASSSVRGKNTGELFF.

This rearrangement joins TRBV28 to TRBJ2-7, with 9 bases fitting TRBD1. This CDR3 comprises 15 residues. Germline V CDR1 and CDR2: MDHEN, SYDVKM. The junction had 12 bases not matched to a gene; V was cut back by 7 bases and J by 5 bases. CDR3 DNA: TGTGCCAGCACCAGTACCGGGACAGGGTGGCACGAGCAGTACTTC. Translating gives CASTSTGTGWHEQYF.

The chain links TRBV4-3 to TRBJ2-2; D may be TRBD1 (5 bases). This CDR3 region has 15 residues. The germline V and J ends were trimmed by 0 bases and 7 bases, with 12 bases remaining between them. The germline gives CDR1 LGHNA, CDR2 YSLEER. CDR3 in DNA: TGCGCCAGCAGCCAAGATCGCAGGGAAATCGGGGAGCTGTTTTTT. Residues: CASSQDRREIGELFF.